These 22 T cell receptor beta chains originate from one sample sequenced in a study of blood T cell repertoires in COVID-19. The data were produced by immunoSEQ multiplex PCR, yet TCRdb's version contains in-frame clones alone and is incomplete. The data hold about 280,000 clones, with approximately 85% observed a single time. Sequenced input: peripheral blood. The receptors derive from a man between 45 and 60 years old with active or convalescent COVID-19.

The chain combines TRBV5-3 with TRBJ1-3; D gene uncertain. TRBV5-3 is noted as an ORF with a role that remains uncertain. The CDR3 covers 13 residues. Trimming removed 4 bases at V and 7 bases at J, with 12 bases between. CDR3 coding DNA: TGTGCCAGAAGCCCCCTGGAGGTGAACACCATATATTTT. As protein: CARSPLEVNTIYF.

The chain joins TRBV19 to TRBJ2-2; maybe TRBD1 (6 bases). The CDR3 sequence is 13 residues long. In germline, CDR1 is LNHDA, CDR2 SQIVND (reference sequence). Between the trimmed V and J ends, which lost 9 bases and 1 base, there was a span of 9 bases. The CDR3 reads CASRDMNTGELFF. As DNA, the CDR3 is TGTGCCAGCCGGGACATGAACACCGGGGAGCTGTTTTTT.

V usage is TRBV4-2 and J usage is TRBJ1-2; D is perhaps TRBD1 (6 bases). Germline CDR1 and CDR2: LGHNA and YNFKEQ. Trimming took 0 bases from V and 2 from J, leaving 7 bases between them. This CDR3 is built from 14 residues. This chain's CDR3 is CASSQDQGNYGYTF. Here the CDR3 DNA reads TGTGCCAGCAGCCAAGATCAGGGGAACTATGGCTACACCTTC.

This clone has a handful of counts. The rearrangement joins TRBV18 to TRBJ1-2, with D uncertain. CDR1 and CDR2 from the germline V gene are KGHSH and LQKENI. The V end lost 3 bases, the J end lost 4 bases, and 9 bases lay between the germline ends. The CDR3 runs 13 residues. The CDR3 sequence is CASSPTETYGYTF. In DNA form, the CDR3 reads TGTGCCAGCTCACCCACAGAGACCTATGGCTACACCTTC.

The CDR3 DNA sequence: TGCGCCAGCAGCTTGGAGCGGGGGCCCCTCGGGCTAGGGTACTTC. Protein sequence: CASSLERGPLGLGYF. This chain uses TRBV5-1 with TRBJ2-7; 8 positions match TRBD2. The trim removed 0 bases at V and 12 bases at J, leaving 14 bases unmatched. From germline, CDR1 is SGHRS and CDR2 YFSETQ. The CDR3 runs 15 residues.

This clone has just a few counts. The rearrangement uses TRBV28 and TRBJ2-7; a possible D gene is TRBD1 (6 bases). The CDR3 contains 14 residues. Trimming cost V 1 base and J 2 bases, with 9 bases left between them. The germline V gene has CDR1 MDHEN and CDR2 SYDVKM. The CDR3 is CASSLSQGPYEQYF. DNA for the CDR3: TGTGCCAGCAGTTTATCCCAGGGGCCCTACGAGCAGTACTTC.

The sample holds one count of this clone. The chain joins TRBV6-5 to TRBJ2-5; TRBD2 aligns across 8 bases. The CDR3 length is 15 residues. The ends lost 4 bases at V and 5 bases at J; junction bases unmatched: 9. The germline CDR1 and CDR2 sequences are MNHEY and SVGAGI. The DNA for the CDR3 is TGTGCCAGCAGTTCGAGCGGGGGCGCGGGGGAGACCCAGTACTTC. Encoded protein: CASSSSGGAGETQYF.

V and J are TRBV5-4 and TRBJ2-7; 11 bases align to TRBD1. The CDR3 has 15 amino acids. V lost 0 bases, J lost 3 bases, and 2 bases stayed unmatched. Germline assignment: CDR1 SGHNT and CDR2 YYREEE (reference sequence). The DNA for the CDR3 is TGTGCCAGCAGCTTGGCGGGACAGGGGGTCTACGAGCAGTACTTC. This translates into CASSLAGQGVYEQYF.

This clone appeared a single time. This chain connects TRBV7-9 to TRBJ2-5, with D maybe TRBD2 (6 bases). Germline V gene data show CDR1 as SEHNR and CDR2 as FQNEAQ (reference sequence). V gave up 3 bases and J gave up 3 bases, with 17 bases separating them. The CDR3 spans 16 residues. The chain's CDR3 is CASSFLGLALKETQYF. CDR3 bases: TGTGCCAGCAGCTTCCTGGGACTCGCGTTAAAAGAGACCCAGTACTTC. The complete variable domain, with remaining parts taken from reference TRBV7-9 and TRBJ2-5, reads DTGVSQNPRHKITKRGQNVTFRCDPISEHNRLYWYRQTLGQGPEFLTYFQNEAQLEKSRLLSDRFSAERPKGSFSTLEIQRTEQGDSAMYLCASSFLGLALKETQYFGPGTRLLVL.

The chain employs TRBV9 and TRBJ2-3; TRBD2 matches at 7 bases. Germline V gives CDR1 SGDLS, CDR2 YYNGEE. V gave up 4 bases and J gave up 2 bases; unmatched junction bases: 10. The CDR3 is 16 residues long. The CDR3 nucleotides are TGTGCCAGCAGCCCTCAAGCGGGAATCGCCACAGATACGCAGTATTTT. Protein sequence: CASSPQAGIATDTQYF.

The CDR3 protein is CASSLQANEKLFF. The CDR3 bases are TGCGCCAGCTCTCTGCAGGCTAATGAAAAACTGTTTTTT. The chain is built from TRBV10-2 and TRBJ1-4; D call uncertain. The CDR3 sequence is 13 residues long. The germline V gene encodes CDR1 WSHSY and CDR2 SAAADI. V was trimmed by 8 bases and J by 3 bases, leaving 10 bases between them.

The CDR3 is CASSPGTGGRNIQYF. The CDR3 DNA sequence: TGCGCCAGCAGCCCCGGGACAGGGGGCAGGAACATTCAGTACTTC. The rearrangement links TRBV5-1 to TRBJ2-4, with 12 bases identical to TRBD1. This CDR3 contains 15 residues. V was pared by 4 bases and J by 7 bases, with 6 bases of the junction left unmatched. The V gene's germline CDR1 is SGHRS and CDR2 YFSETQ.

The chain uses TRBV5-4 and TRBJ2-3; possibly TRBD2 for D (5 bases). Trimming shortened V by 0 bases and J by 1 base, and 12 bases separated the two germline ends. The CDR3 spans 16 residues. CDR1 and CDR2 from the germline V gene are SGHNT and YYREEE (reference sequence). The CDR3 sequence: CASSLVPEVGTDTQYF. The CDR3 DNA sequence: TGTGCCAGCAGCTTGGTTCCGGAGGTTGGCACAGATACGCAGTATTTT.

The V and J genes are TRBV28 and TRBJ2-2; 10 bases align to TRBD1. The CDR3 has 16 amino acids. The V segment lost 5 bases and the J segment 4 bases; nucleotides outside the gene matches: 7. Germline V CDR1 and CDR2: MDHEN, SYDVKM. The CDR3 sequence: CASSGLDRGATGELFF. As DNA, the CDR3 is TGTGCCAGCAGTGGACTGGACAGGGGGGCCACCGGGGAGCTGTTTTTT.

This chain joins TRBV4-2 and TRBJ2-1; TRBD2 matches 9 bases. V was clipped by 4 bases and J by 4 bases; unmatched bases: 8. The CDR3 contains 16 residues. Germline CDR1 and CDR2: LGHNA and YNFKEQ. CDR3 nucleotides: TGTGCCAGCAGCCCGGGGGCGGGAGGGCCTTACAATGAGCAGTTCTTC. Its protein product is CASSPGAGGPYNEQFF.

CDR3: CASSLGPSNTEAFF. DNA for the CDR3: TGTGCCAGCAGCTTAGGTCCAAGCAACACTGAAGCTTTCTTT. J is TRBJ1-1 and V is TRBV7-2; D is unresolved. The V gene lost 1 base and the J gene lost 2 bases, with 8 bases spanning the gap. Germline CDR1 and CDR2: SGHTA and FQGNSA. This CDR3 has 14 amino acids.

The rearrangement joins TRBV29-1 to TRBJ1-6; 8 bases are shared with TRBD1. Germline V lookup: CDR1 SQVTM, CDR2 ANQGSEA. The ends lost 7 bases at V and 7 bases at J; junction bases unmatched: 9. The CDR3 has 14 amino acids. CDR3: CSAGEGQANSPLHF. CDR3 DNA: TGCAGCGCAGGGGAGGGACAGGCGAATTCACCCCTCCACTTT.

The chain links TRBV24-1 to TRBJ2-3; 11 bases fit TRBD2. This CDR3 has 17 amino acids. J lost 2 bases, V lost 2 bases, and 5 bases had no gene match. Looked up from germline, CDR1 is KGHDR and CDR2 is SFDVKD. This CDR3 is CATSDSGLADSTDTQYF. The CDR3 DNA follows: TGTGCCACCAGTGATTCGGGACTAGCGGATTCCACAGATACGCAGTATTTT.

The V and J genes are TRBV7-3 and TRBJ2-2; TRBD2 matches at 9 bases. The CDR3 is 16 residues long. Per germline, CDR1 SGHTA and CDR2 FQGTGA. After removal of 6 bases from V and 6 bases from J, the junction contained 11 bases not matched to a gene. CDR3 nucleotides: TGTGCCAGCAGTTACTTACCGACTAGCGGTGCCGGGGAGCTGTTTTTT. Encoded protein: CASSYLPTSGAGELFF.

This chain joins TRBV7-3 and TRBJ2-3, with D possibly TRBD1 on 6 matching bases. The germline V gene has CDR1 SGHTA and CDR2 FQGTGA. The CDR3 loop spans 14 amino acids. With 1 base removed from V and 6 bases from J, the gap between germline ends came to 11 bases. CDR3 nucleotides: TGTGCCAGCAGCTTAAGGGGACAAGAGGATACGCAGTATTTT. As protein: CASSLRGQEDTQYF.

The V and J genes are TRBV7-9 and TRBJ1-5, with a possible D match to TRBD1 (6 bases). CDR1 is SEHNR and CDR2 is FQNEAQ in the germline V gene (reference sequence). The CDR3 loop spans 16 amino acids. V was shortened by 5 bases and J by 1 base, with 15 bases between the two germline ends. The DNA of the CDR3 is TGTGCCAGCAGCGTAGGGGGGCCCTTAAGCAATCAGCCCCAGCATTTT. This translates into CASSVGGPLSNQPQHF.

V usage is TRBV3-1 (or the pseudogene TRBV3-2) and J usage is TRBJ2-7; D gene ambiguous. CDR3 length equals 14 residues. The V gene's germline CDR1 is LGHDT and CDR2 YNNKEL (reference sequence). The V and J ends lost 4 bases and 2 bases respectively, with 12 bases between them. The CDR3 region has the DNA TGTGCCAGCAGCCCCCGAGTCACCGCCTACGAGCAGTACTTC. It codes for CASSPRVTAYEQYF.